The clone carrying this T cell receptor (beta chain) was picked up many times. Its antigen is still unknown. Looked up from germline, CDR1 is SNHLY and CDR2 is FYNNEI. The CDR3 is made up of 13 amino acids. V lost 5 bases and J 2 bases, leaving 7 bases between the germline ends. The data are from a study of T cells in Graves' hyperthyroidism and ophthalmopathy. Study-level points and caveats: Among thyroid clonotypes expanded above 0.001, most also appeared in blood.

Amplified TCR beta CDR3 regions derived from RNA transcripts. The HTBI primer set served for first-round RT-PCR of the TCR CDR3. One entry per CDR3 protein results from TCRdb running MiXCR on the multiplex PCR reads. The sample carries 250,000 or so distinct CDR3 sequences, around 17% recorded once. Ophthalmopathy patients showed a Clinical Activity Score of at least 3, NOSPECS grade of at least 4 and duration under 3 months. Diagnosis rested on symptoms, serum thyroxine and TRAb, thyroid ultrasound, and orbital computed tomography. The chain links TRBV2 to TRBJ1-5; D not certain. The specimen sequenced was blood. The TCR comes from a woman younger than 30 with Graves' ophthalmopathy. The CDR3 loop reads CASSISGNQPQHF. The CDR3 DNA reads as TGTGCCAGCAGTATTTCGGGCAATCAGCCCCAGCATTTT.